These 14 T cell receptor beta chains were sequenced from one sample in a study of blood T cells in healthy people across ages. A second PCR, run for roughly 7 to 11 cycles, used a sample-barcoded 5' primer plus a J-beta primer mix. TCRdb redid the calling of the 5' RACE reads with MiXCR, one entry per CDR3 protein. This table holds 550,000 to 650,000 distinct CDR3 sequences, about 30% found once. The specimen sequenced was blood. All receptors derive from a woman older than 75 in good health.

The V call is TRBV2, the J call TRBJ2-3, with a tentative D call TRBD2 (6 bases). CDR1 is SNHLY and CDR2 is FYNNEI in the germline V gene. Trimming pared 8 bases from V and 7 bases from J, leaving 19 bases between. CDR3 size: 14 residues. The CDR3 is CASSGGALGNTQYF. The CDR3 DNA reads TGTGCCAGCTCCGGGGGTGCCCTTGGAAATACGCAGTATTTT.

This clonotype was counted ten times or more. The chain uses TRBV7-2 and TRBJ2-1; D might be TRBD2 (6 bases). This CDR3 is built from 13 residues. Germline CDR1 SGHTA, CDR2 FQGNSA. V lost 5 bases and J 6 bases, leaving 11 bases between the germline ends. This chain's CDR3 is CASSRGGANEQFF. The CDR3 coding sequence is TGTGCCAGCAGCCGGGGCGGGGCCAATGAGCAGTTCTTC.

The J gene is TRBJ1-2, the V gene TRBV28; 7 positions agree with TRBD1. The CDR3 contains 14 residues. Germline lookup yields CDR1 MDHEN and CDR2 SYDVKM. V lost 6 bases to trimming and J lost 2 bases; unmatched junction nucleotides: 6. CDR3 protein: CASRAGTENYGYTF. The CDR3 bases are TGTGCCAGCAGAGCCGGGACAGAGAACTATGGCTACACCTTC.

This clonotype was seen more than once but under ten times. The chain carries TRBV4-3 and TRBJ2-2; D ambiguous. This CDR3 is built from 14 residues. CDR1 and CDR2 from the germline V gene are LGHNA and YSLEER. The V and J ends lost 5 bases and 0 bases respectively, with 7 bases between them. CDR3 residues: CASSYEANTGELFF. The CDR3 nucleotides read TGCGCCAGCAGCTATGAAGCGAACACCGGGGAGCTGTTTTTT.

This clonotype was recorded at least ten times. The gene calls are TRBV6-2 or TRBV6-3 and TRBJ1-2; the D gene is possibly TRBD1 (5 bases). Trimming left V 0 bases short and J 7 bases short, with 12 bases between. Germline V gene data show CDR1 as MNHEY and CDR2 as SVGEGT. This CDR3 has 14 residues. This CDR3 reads CASSYSGRGPGYTF. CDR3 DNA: TGTGCCAGCAGTTACTCGGGGAGGGGACCTGGCTACACCTTC.

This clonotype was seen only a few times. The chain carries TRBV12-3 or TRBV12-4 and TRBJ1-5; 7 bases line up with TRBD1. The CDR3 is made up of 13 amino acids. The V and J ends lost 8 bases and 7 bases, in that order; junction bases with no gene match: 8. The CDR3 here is CASGKGAGQPQHF. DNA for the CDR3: TGTGCCAGCGGGAAGGGGGCAGGACAGCCCCAGCATTTT.

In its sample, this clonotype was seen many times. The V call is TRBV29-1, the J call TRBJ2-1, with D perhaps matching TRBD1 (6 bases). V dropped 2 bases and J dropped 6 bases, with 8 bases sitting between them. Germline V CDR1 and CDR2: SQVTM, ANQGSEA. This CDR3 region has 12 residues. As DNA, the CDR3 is TGCAGCGTTGAAACAGGGAGCAATGAGCAGTTCTTC. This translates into CSVETGSNEQFF.

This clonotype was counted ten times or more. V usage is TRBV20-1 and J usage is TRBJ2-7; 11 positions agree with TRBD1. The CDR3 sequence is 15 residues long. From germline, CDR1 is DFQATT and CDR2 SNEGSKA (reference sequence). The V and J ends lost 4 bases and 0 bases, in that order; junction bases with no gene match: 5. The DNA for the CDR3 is TGCAGTGCTACCCTCGGGACAGGGGGCTCCTACGAGCAGTACTTC. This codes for CSATLGTGGSYEQYF.

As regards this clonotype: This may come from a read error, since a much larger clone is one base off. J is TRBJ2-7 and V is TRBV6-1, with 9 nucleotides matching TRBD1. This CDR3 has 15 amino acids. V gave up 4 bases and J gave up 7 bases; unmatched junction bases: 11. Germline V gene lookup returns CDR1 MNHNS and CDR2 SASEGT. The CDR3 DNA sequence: TGTGCCAGCAGTGTGGTACAGGGGGCGCGGGATGAGCAGTACTTC. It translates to CASSVVQGARDEQYF.

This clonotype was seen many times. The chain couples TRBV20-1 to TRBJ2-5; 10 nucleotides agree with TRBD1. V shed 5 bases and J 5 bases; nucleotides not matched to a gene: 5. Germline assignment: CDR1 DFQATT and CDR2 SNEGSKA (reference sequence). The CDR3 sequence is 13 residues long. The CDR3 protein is CSASPGQGETQYF. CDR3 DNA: TGCAGTGCTTCGCCGGGACAGGGGGAGACCCAGTACTTC.

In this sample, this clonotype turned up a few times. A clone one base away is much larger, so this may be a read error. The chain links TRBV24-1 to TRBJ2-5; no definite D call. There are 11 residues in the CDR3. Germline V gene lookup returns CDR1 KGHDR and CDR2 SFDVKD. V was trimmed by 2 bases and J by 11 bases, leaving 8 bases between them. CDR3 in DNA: TGTGCCACCAGTGATTACTATGAGCAGTACTTC. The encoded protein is CATSDYYEQYF.

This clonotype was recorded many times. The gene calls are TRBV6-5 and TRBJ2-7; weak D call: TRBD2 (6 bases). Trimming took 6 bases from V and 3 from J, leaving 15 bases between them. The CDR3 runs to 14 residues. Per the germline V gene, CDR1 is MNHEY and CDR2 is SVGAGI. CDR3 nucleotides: TGTGCCAGCAGCACTATAGGGACTTTCTACGAGCAGTACTTC. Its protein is CASSTIGTFYEQYF.

This CDR3 reads CASSATRPGLGPYEQYF. In nucleotides, the CDR3 is TGTGCCAGCAGTGCTACTCGACCGGGACTTGGACCCTACGAGCAGTACTTC. The chain combines TRBV2 with TRBJ2-7; D might be TRBD2 (6 bases). CDR1 SNHLY and CDR2 FYNNEI come from the germline V gene. Trimming stripped 4 bases from V and 2 bases from J, with 21 bases between. The CDR3 is made up of 17 amino acids. The full variable domain, completed using reference TRBV2 and TRBJ2-7, is EPEVTQTPSHQVTQMGQEVILRCVPISNHLYFYWYRQILGQKVEFLVSFYNNEISEKSEIFDDQFSVERPDGSNFTLKIRSTKLEDSAMYFCASSATRPGLGPYEQYFGPGTRLTVT.

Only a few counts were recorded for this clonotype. CDR3 sequence (DNA): TGTGCCAGCACCCTCGGACAGGGGCACTATGGCTACACCTTC. Its protein is CASTLGQGHYGYTF. The chain uses TRBV3-1 and TRBJ1-2, with 9 bases identical to TRBD1. Germline V gives CDR1 LGHDT, CDR2 YNNKEL (reference sequence). Trimming cost V 7 bases and J 3 bases; bases outside gene matches: 6. The CDR3 is 14 residues long.